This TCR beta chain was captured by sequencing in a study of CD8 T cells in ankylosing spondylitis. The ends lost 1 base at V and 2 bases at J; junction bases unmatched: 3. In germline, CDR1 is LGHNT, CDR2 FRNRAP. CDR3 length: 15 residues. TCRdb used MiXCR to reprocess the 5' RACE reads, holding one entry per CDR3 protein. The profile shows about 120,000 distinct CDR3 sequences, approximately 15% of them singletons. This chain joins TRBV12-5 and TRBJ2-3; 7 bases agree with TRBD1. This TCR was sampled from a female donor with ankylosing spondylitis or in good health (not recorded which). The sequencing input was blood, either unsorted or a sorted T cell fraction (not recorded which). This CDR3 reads CASGLGDSITDTQYF. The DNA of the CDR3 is TGTGCTAGTGGTTTGGGGGACAGTATCACAGATACGCAGTATTTT.